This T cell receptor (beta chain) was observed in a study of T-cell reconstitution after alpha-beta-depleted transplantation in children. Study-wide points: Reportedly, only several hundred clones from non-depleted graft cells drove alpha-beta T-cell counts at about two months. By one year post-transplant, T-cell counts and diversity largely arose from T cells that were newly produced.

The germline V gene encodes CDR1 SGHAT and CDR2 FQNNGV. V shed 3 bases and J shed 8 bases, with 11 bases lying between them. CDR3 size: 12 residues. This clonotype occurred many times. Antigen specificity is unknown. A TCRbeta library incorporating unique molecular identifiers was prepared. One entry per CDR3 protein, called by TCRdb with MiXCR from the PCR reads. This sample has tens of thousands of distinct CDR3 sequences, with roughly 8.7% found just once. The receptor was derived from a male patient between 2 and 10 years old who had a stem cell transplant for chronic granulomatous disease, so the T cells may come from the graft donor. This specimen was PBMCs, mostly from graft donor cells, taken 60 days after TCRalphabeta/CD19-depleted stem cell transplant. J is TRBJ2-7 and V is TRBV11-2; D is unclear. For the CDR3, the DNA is TGTGCCAGCAGCTTGGCGGTTATACAGCAGTACTTC. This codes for CASSLAVIQQYF.